The 4 T cell receptor beta chains listed next were all sequenced from one sample in a study of blood T cell repertoires in COVID-19. Clones were sequenced by immunoSEQ multiplex PCR, and TCRdb holds only the in-frame ones, with some missing. Of about 78,000 clones in the sample, less than 95% were seen once. Sequences were obtained from peripheral blood. The receptors derive from a woman aged 45-65 years in a cohort sampled during active COVID-19.

The table lists this clone with a count of one. V and J are TRBV19 and TRBJ1-1, with 7 bases identical to TRBD1. Germline loops: CDR1 LNHDA, CDR2 SQIVND (reference sequence). The CDR3 has 15 residues. With V trimmed by 6 bases and J by 1 base, 8 bases remained unmatched. In DNA form, the CDR3 reads TGTGCCAGTAGCCCCGCGACAGGGAGGAACACTGAAGCTTTCTTT. Its protein product is CASSPATGRNTEAFF.

The chain has TRBV10-2 and TRBJ2-7; TRBD2 matches 9 bases. The CDR3 consists of 14 residues. J was trimmed by 0 bases and V by 7 bases; bases with no gene match: 4. Germline CDR1 and CDR2: WSHSY and SAAADI. In DNA form, the CDR3 reads TGCGCCAGCACAAATAGCGGGAGCTCCTACGAGCAGTACTTC. It specifies CASTNSGSSYEQYF.

The rearrangement joins TRBV5-1 to TRBJ2-2, with D tentatively TRBD1 (6 bases). V shed 2 bases and J shed 1 base, with 9 bases lying between them. The V gene's germline CDR1 is SGHRS and CDR2 YFSETQ. CDR3 length: 15 residues. This CDR3 reads CASSFETGNTGELFF. CDR3 bases: TGCGCCAGCAGCTTTGAGACAGGGAACACCGGGGAGCTGTTTTTT.

The CDR3 nucleotides read TGTGCCTGGAGTGGGGGACTAGCGGGAGTTGCCCAGTACTTC. The encoded protein is CAWSGGLAGVAQYF. The V call is TRBV30, the J call TRBJ2-5, with 14 positions matching TRBD2. Germline trimming cut 1 base from V and 9 bases from J; bases unmatched to any gene: 4. CDR3 size: 14 residues. In germline, CDR1 is GTSNPN, CDR2 SVGIG (reference sequence).